This TCR beta chain was sequenced for a study of blood T cell repertoires in COVID-19. Across the whole study: The cDNA or gDNA used as material had been derived from T cells, B-cell-depleted T cells, or PBMCs.

Sequencing used immunoSEQ multiplex PCR; TCRdb keeps in-frame clones, though not all of them. Among 150,000 to 200,000 clones listed, roughly 88% were seen once. V gave up 4 bases and J gave up 2 bases; unmatched junction bases: 6. Germline V CDR1 and CDR2: KGHSH, LQKENI. This CDR3 is 16 amino acids long. Sequencing was performed on peripheral blood. The receptor was derived from a man in his sixties with acute or convalescent COVID-19. J is TRBJ2-3 and V is TRBV18; 10 nucleotides match TRBD2. In DNA form, the CDR3 reads TGTGCCAGCTCACACCTTAGCGGGAGGAACACAGATACGCAGTATTTT. Protein product: CASSHLSGRNTDTQYF.